This T cell receptor (beta chain) originates from a study of CD8+CD57+ T cells in acquired aplastic anemia (dated by TCRdb to the late 2010s). Some background on the complete study: On average, sorted CD4+ and CD8+ cells yielded 3.2 ug of extracted DNA, with a range of roughly 0.18 to 27.4 ug. A CD8+CD57+ expansion meant a frequency higher than the mean frequency seen in healthy subjects.

What the work shows at the level of the full study, not this receptor alone: Roughly 30 CD8+ CDR3 sequences were shared between patients and controls but appeared highly expressed in patients and within their immunodominant clones. Patients and healthy controls showed no significant difference in CD8+ Simpson's diversity (P=0.060).

Flow cytometry had shown CD8+CD57+ cell expansion in the patients selected for sequencing. Severe acquired aplastic anemia was diagnosed in all patients according to International Study of Aplastic Anemia and Agranulocytosis and Camitta criteria. Patients had received no therapy at the time of blood sampling. In this study, sorted CD4+ and CD8+ T cells from the blood of healthy subjects and of severe aplastic anemia patients had their TCR repertoires deep-sequenced. In the USA, patient enrollment took place under clinicaltrials.gov protocols 00001620, 01623167, 00001397, 00071045, 00081523 and 00961064. Ficoll-Paque density gradient centrifugation was used to isolate peripheral blood mononuclear cells. Before DNA extraction, CD4+ and CD8+ T cells were sorted by FACS or by magnetic beads. Genomic DNA was used as template for profiling of TCR beta VDJ combinations and CDR3 sequences. An Illumina HiSeq 2000 was the platform used for TCR repertoire sequencing. In the authors' own workflow: Repertoire assessment relied on Simpson's diversity index, CDR3 size and DJ length profiles, and TRBV/TRBJ rearrangement plots. The most abundant DNA sequence in the deep sequencing data was taken as the immunodominant clone. CDR3 amino acid sequences were screened for sharing across subjects and compared with published repertoires and the VDJdb database. Through fastp at Q25 and MiXCR, TCRdb rebuilt clones from the public reads, retaining in-frame beta chains. When rows share a CDR3 protein, they turn into one entry using the most common DNA and genes. The V and J calls and clone size are TCRdb's, not the authors'. This sample gives roughly 250,000 distinct CDR3 sequences in total; roughly 82% of them show up just once. Jointly, the top ten make up roughly 42% of the sample.

This clonotype was counted between two and nine times. Its antigen is not yet known. No per-base quality is available; no much larger clone lies one base away. The source of this sequence is a human donor with aplastic anemia. Sequencing was done on a sample of sorted CD4+, CD8+, or CD8+CD57+ T cells (not recorded which) from PBMCs.

The nucleotides read TGTGCCACCAGTGATTTTAGTGAGCAGTTCTTC. Translated, it reads CATSDFSEQFF. The sequence links TRBV24-1 to TRBJ2-1; a confident D gene designation cannot be given. CDR1 KGHDR and CDR2 SFDVKD were looked up in the germline V gene. Deletion took 1 base off V and 9 bases off J, with a span of 3 bases between the germline ends. Its CDR3 holds 11 amino acids, cysteine through phenylalanine. The read is trimmed to its CDR3 DNA, 33 bases read in frame from base 1.